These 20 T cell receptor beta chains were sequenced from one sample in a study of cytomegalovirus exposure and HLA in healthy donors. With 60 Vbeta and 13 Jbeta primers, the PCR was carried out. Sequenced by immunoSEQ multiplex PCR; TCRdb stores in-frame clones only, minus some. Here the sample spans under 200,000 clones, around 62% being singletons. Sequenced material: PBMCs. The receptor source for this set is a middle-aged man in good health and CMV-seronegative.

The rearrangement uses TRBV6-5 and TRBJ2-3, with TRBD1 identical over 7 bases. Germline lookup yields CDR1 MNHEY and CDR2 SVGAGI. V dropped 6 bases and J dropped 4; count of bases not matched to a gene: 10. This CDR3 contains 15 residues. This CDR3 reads CASRLRQGSSDTQYF. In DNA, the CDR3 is TGTGCCAGCAGATTGCGACAGGGATCATCAGATACGCAGTATTTT.

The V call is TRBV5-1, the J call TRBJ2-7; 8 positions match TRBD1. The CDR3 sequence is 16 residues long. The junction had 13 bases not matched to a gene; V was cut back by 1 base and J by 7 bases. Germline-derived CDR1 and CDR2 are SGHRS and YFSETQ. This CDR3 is CASSLYSGRGLVEQYF. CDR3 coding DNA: TGCGCCAGCAGCTTGTACTCGGGCAGGGGGCTGGTTGAGCAGTACTTC.

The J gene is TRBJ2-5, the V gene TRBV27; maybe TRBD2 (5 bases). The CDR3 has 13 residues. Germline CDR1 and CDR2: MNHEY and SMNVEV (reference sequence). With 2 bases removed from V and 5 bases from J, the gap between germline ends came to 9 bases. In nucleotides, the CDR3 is TGTGCCAGCAGTTTAGCGAGAGGGGAGACCCAGTACTTC. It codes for CASSLARGETQYF.

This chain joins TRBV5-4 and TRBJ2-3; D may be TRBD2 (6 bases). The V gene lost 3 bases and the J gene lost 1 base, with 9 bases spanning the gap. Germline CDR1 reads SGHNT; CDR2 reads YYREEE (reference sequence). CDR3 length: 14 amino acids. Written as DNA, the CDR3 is TGTGCCAGCAGCTCCCAGCGGGGCACAGATACGCAGTATTTT. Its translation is CASSSQRGTDTQYF.

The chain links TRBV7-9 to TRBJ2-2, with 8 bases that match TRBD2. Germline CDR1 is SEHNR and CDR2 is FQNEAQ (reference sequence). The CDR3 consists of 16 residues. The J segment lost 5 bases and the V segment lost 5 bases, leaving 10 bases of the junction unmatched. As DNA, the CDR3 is TGTGCCAGCAGCCCGAGGGGTCGCGGGGGGACCGGGGAGCTGTTTTTT. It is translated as CASSPRGRGGTGELFF.

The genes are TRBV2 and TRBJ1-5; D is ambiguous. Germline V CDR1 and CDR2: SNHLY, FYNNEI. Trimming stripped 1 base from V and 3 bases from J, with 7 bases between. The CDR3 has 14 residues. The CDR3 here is CASSEVANNQPQHF. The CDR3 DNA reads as TGTGCCAGCAGTGAAGTGGCCAACAATCAGCCCCAGCATTTT.

The CDR3 spells CASSAQGSGEQFF. The DNA of the CDR3 is TGTGCCAGCAGCGCCCAGGGTTCAGGCGAGCAGTTCTTC. The V and J genes are TRBV2 and TRBJ2-1, with D maybe TRBD1 (5 bases). Germline CDR1 and CDR2: SNHLY and FYNNEI. The CDR3 is 13 amino acids. V lost 6 bases, J lost 10 bases, and 16 bases lay in between.

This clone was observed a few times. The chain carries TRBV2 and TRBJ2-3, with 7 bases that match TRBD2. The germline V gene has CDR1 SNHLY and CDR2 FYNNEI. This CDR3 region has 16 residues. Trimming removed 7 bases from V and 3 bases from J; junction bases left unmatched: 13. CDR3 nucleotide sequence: TGTGCCAGCAACCTCCCCCCGGCGGGAGAAACAGATACGCAGTATTTT. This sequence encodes CASNLPPAGETDTQYF.

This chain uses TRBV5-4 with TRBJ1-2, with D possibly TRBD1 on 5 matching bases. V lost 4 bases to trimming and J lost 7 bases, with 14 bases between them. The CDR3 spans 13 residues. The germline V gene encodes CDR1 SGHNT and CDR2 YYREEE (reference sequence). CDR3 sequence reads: CASSMPREVGYTF. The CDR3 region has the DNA TGTGCCAGCAGCATGCCCAGGGAAGTTGGCTACACCTTC.

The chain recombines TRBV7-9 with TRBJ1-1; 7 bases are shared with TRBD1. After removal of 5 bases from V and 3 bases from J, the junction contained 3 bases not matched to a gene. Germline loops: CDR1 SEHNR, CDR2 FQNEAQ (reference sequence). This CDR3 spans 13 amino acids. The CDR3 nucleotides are TGTGCCAGCAGCGATACAGGGGACACTGAAGCTTTCTTT. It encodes CASSDTGDTEAFF.

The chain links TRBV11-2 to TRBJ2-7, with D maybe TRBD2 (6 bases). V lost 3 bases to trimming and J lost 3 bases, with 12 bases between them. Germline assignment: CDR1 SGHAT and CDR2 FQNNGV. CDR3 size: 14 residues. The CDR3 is CASSFFRTNYEQYF. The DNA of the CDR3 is TGTGCCAGCAGCTTTTTCCGGACTAACTACGAGCAGTACTTC. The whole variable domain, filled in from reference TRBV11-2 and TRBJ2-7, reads EAGVAQSPRYKIIEKRQSVAFWCNPISGHATLYWYQQILGQGPKLLIQFQNNGVVDDSQLPKDRFSAERLKGVDSTLKIQPAKLEDSAVYLCASSFFRTNYEQYFGPGTRLTVT.

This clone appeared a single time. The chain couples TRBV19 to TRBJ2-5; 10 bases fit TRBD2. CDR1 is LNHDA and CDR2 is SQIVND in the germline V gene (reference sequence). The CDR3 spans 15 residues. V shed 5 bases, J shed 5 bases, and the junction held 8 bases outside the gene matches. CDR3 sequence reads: CASSGLAGVVETQYF. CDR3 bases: TGTGCCAGTAGTGGTCTAGCGGGAGTTGTGGAGACCCAGTACTTC.

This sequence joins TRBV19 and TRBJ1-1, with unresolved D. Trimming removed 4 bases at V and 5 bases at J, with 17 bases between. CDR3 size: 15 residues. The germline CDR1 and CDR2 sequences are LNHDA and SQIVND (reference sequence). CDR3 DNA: TGTGCCAGTAGTAAGGAGTACCGGACTTGGACTGAAGCTTTCTTT. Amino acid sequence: CASSKEYRTWTEAFF.

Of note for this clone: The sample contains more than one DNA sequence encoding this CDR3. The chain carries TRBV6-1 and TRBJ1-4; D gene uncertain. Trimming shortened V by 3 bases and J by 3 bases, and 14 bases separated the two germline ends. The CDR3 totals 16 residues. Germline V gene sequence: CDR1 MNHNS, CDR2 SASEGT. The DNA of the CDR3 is TGTGCCAGCAGTGAGGCCCGGGGTTTAGCTAATGAAAAACTGTTTTTT. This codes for CASSEARGLANEKLFF.

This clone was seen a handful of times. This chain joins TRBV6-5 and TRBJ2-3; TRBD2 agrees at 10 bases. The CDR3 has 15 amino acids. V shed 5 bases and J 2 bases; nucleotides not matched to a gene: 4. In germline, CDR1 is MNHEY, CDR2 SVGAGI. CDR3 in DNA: TGTGCCAGCAGTCCGACTAGCGGGTACACAGATACGCAGTATTTT. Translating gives CASSPTSGYTDTQYF.

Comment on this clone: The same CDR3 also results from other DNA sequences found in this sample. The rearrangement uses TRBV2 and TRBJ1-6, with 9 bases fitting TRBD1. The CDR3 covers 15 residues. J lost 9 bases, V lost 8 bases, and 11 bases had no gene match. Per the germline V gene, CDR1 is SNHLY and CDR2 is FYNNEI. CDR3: CASGETRGQGSPLHF. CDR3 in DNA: TGTGCCAGCGGCGAGACCAGGGGACAGGGTTCACCCCTCCACTTT.

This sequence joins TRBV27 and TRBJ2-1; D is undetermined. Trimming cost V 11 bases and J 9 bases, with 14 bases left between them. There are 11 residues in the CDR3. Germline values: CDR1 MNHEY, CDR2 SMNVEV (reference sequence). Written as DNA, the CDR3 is TGTGCCGTAAAAGTTGGCGGTGAGCAGTTCTTC. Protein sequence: CAVKVGGEQFF.

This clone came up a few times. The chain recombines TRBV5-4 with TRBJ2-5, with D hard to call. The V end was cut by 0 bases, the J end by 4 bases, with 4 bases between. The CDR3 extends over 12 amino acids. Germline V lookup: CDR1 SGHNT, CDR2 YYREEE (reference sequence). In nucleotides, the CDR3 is TGTGCCAGCAGCTTGGGGAGAGAGACCCAGTACTTC. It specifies CASSLGRETQYF.

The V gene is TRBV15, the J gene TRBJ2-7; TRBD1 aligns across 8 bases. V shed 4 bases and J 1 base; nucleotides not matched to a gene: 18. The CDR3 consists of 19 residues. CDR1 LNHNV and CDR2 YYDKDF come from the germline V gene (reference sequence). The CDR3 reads CATSTGRGLQGNFSYEQYF. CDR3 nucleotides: TGTGCCACCAGCACAGGCAGGGGGCTACAGGGCAATTTTTCCTACGAGCAGTACTTC.

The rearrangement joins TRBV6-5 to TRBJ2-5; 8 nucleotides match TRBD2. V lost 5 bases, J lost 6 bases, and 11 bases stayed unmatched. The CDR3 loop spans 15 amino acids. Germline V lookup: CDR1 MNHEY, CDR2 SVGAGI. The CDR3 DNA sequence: TGTGCCAGCAGTAAGCAGCGGGAGAGTATAAAGACCCAGTACTTC. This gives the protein CASSKQRESIKTQYF.